The 25 T cell receptor beta chains presented below share a single source sample, sequenced in a study of blood T cell repertoires in COVID-19. Produced via immunoSEQ multiplex PCR; TCRdb's table is partial and in-frame only. The sample carries over 65,000 clones, roughly 80% recorded once. Sequenced input: peripheral blood. These receptors were collected from a woman in her thirties or forties with active or convalescent COVID-19.

This clone showed up just a few times. V is TRBV28 and J is TRBJ1-6; 7 positions match TRBD1. This CDR3 spans 15 amino acids. Germline V gene lookup returns CDR1 MDHEN and CDR2 SYDVKM. The V segment lost 5 bases and the J segment 4 bases; nucleotides outside the gene matches: 5. CDR3 residues: CASSPGDSYNSPLHF. In DNA form, the CDR3 reads TGTGCCAGCAGTCCTGGGGACAGTTATAATTCACCCCTCCACTTT.

Note on this clone: At the DNA level, this CDR3 is encoded by other sequences in the same sample as well. V is TRBV11-3 and J is TRBJ2-7; 7 bases line up with TRBD1. Trimming removed 0 bases from V and 0 bases from J; junction bases left unmatched: 2. Germline values: CDR1 SGHNT, CDR2 YENEEA. CDR3 length: 15 residues. The chain's CDR3 is CASSLEAGGSYEQYF. CDR3 DNA: TGTGCCAGCAGCTTAGAGGCAGGGGGCTCCTACGAGCAGTACTTC.

This rearrangement joins TRBV28 to TRBJ2-7; TRBD1 might be the D (6 bases). CDR3 length: 12 residues. CDR1 is MDHEN and CDR2 is SYDVKM in the germline V gene. Trimming left V 6 bases short and J 6 bases short, with 12 bases between. The CDR3 spells CASSKQGLEQYF. DNA of the CDR3: TGTGCCAGCAGCAAACAGGGTCTCGAGCAGTACTTC.

This CDR3 reads CAWSLRRGATDRYSNQPQHF. In nucleotides, the CDR3 is TGTGCCTGGAGTTTGCGTAGGGGCGCGACGGATAGGTATAGCAATCAGCCCCAGCATTTT. The chain links TRBV30 to TRBJ1-5, with a tentative D call TRBD1 (5 bases). Trimming pared 2 bases from V and 0 bases from J, leaving 26 bases between. CDR1 GTSNPN and CDR2 SVGIG come from the germline V gene (reference sequence). The length of the CDR3 is 20 residues.

This chain uses TRBV6-2 or TRBV6-3 with TRBJ2-1, with 15 bases aligning to TRBD2. Germline CDR1 and CDR2: MNHEY and SVGEGT. The CDR3 is made up of 16 amino acids. The V and J ends lost 5 bases and 8 bases, in that order; junction bases with no gene match: 7. The DNA of the CDR3 is TGTGCCAGCAGTGGACTAGCGGGAGGGGGAATATATGAGCAGTTCTTC. As protein: CASSGLAGGGIYEQFF.

The rearrangement joins TRBV6-5 to TRBJ1-1, with a tentative D call TRBD1 (5 bases). This CDR3 region has 13 residues. The V gene lost 0 bases and the J gene lost 8 bases, with 10 bases spanning the gap. The germline CDR1 and CDR2 sequences are MNHEY and SVGAGI. Here the CDR3 reads CASSYSSRTEAFF. The CDR3 DNA is TGTGCCAGCAGTTACTCCTCGAGGACAGAAGCTTTCTTT.

A few counts support this clone. The rearrangement joins TRBV20-1 to TRBJ2-7; 7 bases are shared with TRBD1. Per the germline V gene, CDR1 is DFQATT and CDR2 is SNEGSKA (reference sequence). V lost 2 bases, J lost 6 bases, and 1 base stayed unmatched. The CDR3 length is 11 residues. As DNA, the CDR3 is TGCAGTGCTAGACAGGGGGTCGAGCAGTACTTC. Translating gives CSARQGVEQYF.

The J gene is TRBJ2-2, the V gene TRBV6-2 or TRBV6-3; 7 nucleotides align to TRBD1. CDR1 and CDR2 from the germline V gene are MNHEY and SVGEGT. The CDR3 length is 16 residues. V shed 4 bases, J shed 1 base, and the junction held 6 bases outside the gene matches. In DNA form, the CDR3 reads TGTGCCAGCAGTTTCAGACAGGGTTTGAACACCGGGGAGCTGTTTTTT. Its translation is CASSFRQGLNTGELFF.

V gene TRBV29-1 combines with J gene TRBJ1-4; 8 bases are shared with TRBD1. Germline values: CDR1 SQVTM, CDR2 ANQGSEA. The CDR3 has 13 amino acids. The V gene end was trimmed by 7 bases and the J gene end by 4 bases; junction bases not matched to a gene: 5. This CDR3 is CSASTGVNEKLFF. The CDR3 DNA is TGCAGCGCTTCGACAGGGGTTAATGAAAAACTGTTTTTT.

A single count supports this clone. The chain employs TRBV7-9 and TRBJ2-5, with D uncertain. This CDR3 region has 13 residues. Germline V gene lookup returns CDR1 SEHNR and CDR2 FQNEAQ (reference sequence). V was trimmed by 4 bases and J by 4 bases, leaving 10 bases between them. CDR3 in DNA: TGTGCCAGCAGCTCCTACCAACGAGAGACCCAGTACTTC. Amino acids: CASSSYQRETQYF. The whole variable domain, remainder taken from reference TRBV7-9 and TRBJ2-5, is DTGVSQNPRHKITKRGQNVTFRCDPISEHNRLYWYRQTLGQGPEFLTYFQNEAQLEKSRLLSDRFSAERPKGSFSTLEIQRTEQGDSAMYLCASSSYQRETQYFGPGTRLLVL.

The V and J genes are TRBV10-2 and TRBJ2-1; 12 bases match TRBD2. This CDR3 contains 14 residues. After removal of 7 bases from V and 8 bases from J, the junction contained 6 bases not matched to a gene. The germline gives CDR1 WSHSY, CDR2 SAAADI. Here the CDR3 DNA reads TGCGCCAGCACTCGGACTAGCGGGACGGATGAGCAGTTCTTC. This codes for CASTRTSGTDEQFF.

The chain uses TRBV15 and TRBJ1-5; D possibly corresponds to TRBD1 (5 bases). The CDR3 spans 15 residues. In germline, CDR1 is LNHNV, CDR2 YYDKDF (reference sequence). The ends were cut back, 3 bases at V and 4 bases at J, with 13 bases in the middle. This CDR3 reads CATSSRLGGNQPQHF. The CDR3 region has the DNA TGTGCCACCAGCAGCCGTCTTGGGGGGAATCAGCCCCAGCATTTT.

The J gene is TRBJ2-1, the V gene TRBV6-2 or TRBV6-3, with D possibly matching TRBD2 (6 bases). Trimming stripped 2 bases from V and 6 bases from J, with 20 bases between. The CDR3 runs to 17 residues. The germline V gene has CDR1 MNHEY and CDR2 SVGEGT. CDR3 in DNA: TGTGCCAGCAGTTACCCGACCGGGACTTGGAACCTCAATGAGCAGTTCTTC. Its translation: CASSYPTGTWNLNEQFF.

The CDR3: CASSLRSGGDNSPLHF. For the CDR3, the DNA is TGTGCCAGCAGCTTAAGGTCGGGAGGTGACAATTCACCCCTCCACTTT. The chain combines TRBV11-2 with TRBJ1-6; D is unclear. The CDR3 spans 16 residues. Deletions cut 2 bases from V and 7 bases from J, with 15 bases between. The germline V gene encodes CDR1 SGHAT and CDR2 FQNNGV.

The chain is built from TRBV18 and TRBJ2-2; 7 bases line up with TRBD2. CDR3 length equals 15 residues. V gave up 8 bases and J gave up 5 bases; unmatched junction bases: 11. Germline values: CDR1 KGHSH, CDR2 LQKENI. The CDR3 coding sequence is TGTGCCAGCCGAACTGCGGGAGTAGTTACCGGGGAGCTGTTTTTT. Amino acid sequence: CASRTAGVVTGELFF.

This clone was picked up one time. The chain combines TRBV6-5 with TRBJ1-2; D is unresolved. The germline V gene has CDR1 MNHEY and CDR2 SVGAGI. The CDR3 is 16 amino acids. V was pared by 0 bases and J by 4 bases, with 15 bases between. The CDR3 is CASSYSASTELYGYTF. In DNA form, the CDR3 reads TGTGCCAGCAGTTACTCCGCCTCAACAGAACTCTATGGCTACACCTTC.

The gene calls are TRBV11-3 and TRBJ1-1, with a possible D match to TRBD1 (5 bases). Germline CDR1 reads SGHNT; CDR2 reads YENEEA. The V end lost 3 bases, the J end lost 5 bases, and 7 bases lay between the germline ends. The CDR3 spans 12 residues. The CDR3 DNA is TGTGCCAGCAGCTTCGGGGGGACTGAAGCTTTCTTT. It is translated as CASSFGGTEAFF.

This clone occurred once. The chain recombines TRBV27 with TRBJ2-2; 10 positions match TRBD2. The CDR3 is made up of 16 amino acids. The germline V gene encodes CDR1 MNHEY and CDR2 SMNVEV (reference sequence). With V trimmed by 6 bases and J by 5 bases, 9 bases remained unmatched. CDR3 sequence (DNA): TGTGCCAGCAGCCCAGCGGGGGGGCCTAGAACCGGGGAGCTGTTTTTT. Its protein product is CASSPAGGPRTGELFF.

CDR3 region: CASRRTGSLHF. The CDR3, as DNA: TGTGCCAGCAGGAGGACAGGGTCCCTCCACTTT. The V call is TRBV12-3 or TRBV12-4, the J call TRBJ1-6, with 8 bases matching TRBD1. This CDR3 comprises 11 residues. V shed 6 bases and J 14 bases; nucleotides not matched to a gene: 3.

The rearrangement uses TRBV7-9 and TRBJ2-5, with TRBD2 matching over 10 bases. Unmatched junction bases numbered 5, after V lost 7 bases and J lost 3 bases. Germline loops: CDR1 SEHNR, CDR2 FQNEAQ (reference sequence). This CDR3 has 14 residues. CDR3 bases: TGTGCCAGCAACGCCGGGACTAGCGAAGAGACCCAGTACTTC. This sequence encodes CASNAGTSEETQYF.

The chain joins TRBV10-2 to TRBJ1-3; 7 nucleotides match TRBD1. Germline V CDR1 and CDR2: WSHSY, SAAADI. Germline trimming cut 6 bases from V and 0 bases from J; bases unmatched to any gene: 5. This CDR3 spans 15 amino acids. CDR3 coding DNA: TGCGCCAGCAGCCCGGGACAGCGCTCTGGAAACACCATATATTTT. Translating it yields CASSPGQRSGNTIYF.

This clone was found a few times. This chain uses TRBV29-1 with TRBJ2-1; 8 bases align to TRBD1. After removal of 1 base from V and 6 bases from J, the junction contained 11 bases not matched to a gene. From germline, CDR1 is SQVTM and CDR2 ANQGSEA. The CDR3 contains 16 residues. The CDR3 nucleotides read TGCAGCGTTGAAGGGCGGGACAGGAGGCGTATCAATGAGCAGTTCTTC. Protein sequence: CSVEGRDRRRINEQFF.

This clone appeared a few times. The chain joins TRBV7-9 to TRBJ1-4, with TRBD1 matching 9 bases. The CDR3 spans 13 residues. The germline V gene has CDR1 SEHNR and CDR2 FQNEAQ (reference sequence). V dropped 11 bases and J dropped 6; count of bases not matched to a gene: 7. This CDR3 reads CAWEGQGDEKLFF. The CDR3 bases are TGTGCCTGGGAGGGACAGGGAGATGAAAAACTGTTTTTT.

The table lists this clone with a count of one. V and J are TRBV5-4 and TRBJ1-5; no reliable D call. There are 13 residues in the CDR3. In germline, CDR1 is SGHNT, CDR2 YYREEE (reference sequence). Trimming took off 0 bases at V and 6 bases at J, with 7 bases between the two ends. CDR3: CASSLGAGQPQHF. DNA for the CDR3: TGTGCCAGCAGCTTGGGCGCCGGTCAGCCCCAGCATTTT.

This clone was seen a single time. J is TRBJ2-2 and V is TRBV7-7; TRBD2 aligns across 8 bases. The germline V gene has CDR1 SSHAT and CDR2 FNYEAQ (reference sequence). The CDR3 covers 16 residues. Trimming removed 2 bases from V and 0 bases from J; junction bases left unmatched: 2. CDR3 residues: CASSLRLAPNTGELFF. As DNA, the CDR3 is TGTGCCAGCAGCTTAAGACTAGCGCCGAACACCGGGGAGCTGTTTTTT.